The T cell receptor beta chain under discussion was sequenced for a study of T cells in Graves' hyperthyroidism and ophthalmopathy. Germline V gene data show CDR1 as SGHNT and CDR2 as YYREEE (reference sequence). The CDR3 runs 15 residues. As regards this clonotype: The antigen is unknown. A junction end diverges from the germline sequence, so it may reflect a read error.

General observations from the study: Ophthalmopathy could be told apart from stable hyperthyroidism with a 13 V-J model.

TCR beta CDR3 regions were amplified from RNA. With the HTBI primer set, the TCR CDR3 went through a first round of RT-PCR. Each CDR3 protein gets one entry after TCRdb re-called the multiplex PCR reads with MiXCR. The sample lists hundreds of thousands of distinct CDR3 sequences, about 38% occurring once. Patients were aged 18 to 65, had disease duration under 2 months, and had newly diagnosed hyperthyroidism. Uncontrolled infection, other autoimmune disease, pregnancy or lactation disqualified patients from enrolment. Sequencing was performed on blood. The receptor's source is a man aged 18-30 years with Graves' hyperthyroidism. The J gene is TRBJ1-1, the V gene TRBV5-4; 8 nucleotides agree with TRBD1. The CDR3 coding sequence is TGTGTCAGCAGCTTGGCAGGGGGCTCGTACACTGAAGCTTTCTTT. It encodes CVSSLAGGSYTEAFF.